Below, 31 T cell receptor beta chains from the same sample are listed, as sequenced in a study of blood T cells in healthy people across ages. Through a sample-barcoded 5' primer and a J-beta primer mix, a second PCR was run for roughly 6 to 11 cycles. TCRdb passed the 5' RACE reads through MiXCR, listing each CDR3 protein once. The data show about 670,000 distinct CDR3 sequences, around two fifths seen once. The sample consisted of blood. The receptor set was obtained from a man older than 75 in good health.

In this sample, this clonotype turned up many times. V gene TRBV20-1 combines with J gene TRBJ1-2, with D unresolved. The CDR3 length is 14 residues. Trimming shortened V by 0 bases and J by 2 bases, and 10 bases separated the two germline ends. CDR1 and CDR2 (germline): DFQATT, SNEGSKA (reference sequence). CDR3 sequence reads: CSARDYNANYGYTF. Written as DNA, the CDR3 is TGCAGTGCTAGAGATTATAACGCCAACTATGGCTACACCTTC.

The V call is TRBV25-1, the J call TRBJ2-5; 9 bases align to TRBD2. The ends lost 0 bases at V and 4 bases at J; junction bases unmatched: 3. The CDR3 totals 15 residues. Germline V gene data show CDR1 as MGHDK and CDR2 as SYGVNS. The DNA of the CDR3 is TGTGCCAGCAGTGAATATCGAGCGGGAGGAGAGACCCAGTACTTC. Translation gives CASSEYRAGGETQYF.

Concerning this clonotype itself: A single base separates this from a much larger clone, so it may be a read error. The gene calls are TRBV7-2 and TRBJ2-7; no reliable D call. The CDR3 extends over 13 amino acids. Germline V CDR1 and CDR2: SGHTA, FQGNSA. DNA for the CDR3: TGTGCCAGCAGCCGCTCGACCGTTTACGAGCAGTGCTTC. Its protein product is CASSRSTVYEQCF. The variable domain in full, completed from reference TRBV7-2 and TRBJ2-7, reads GAGVSQSPSNKVTEKGKDVELRCDPISGHTALYWYRQSLGQGLEFLIYFQGNSAPDKSGLPSDRFSAERTGGSVSTLTIQRTQQEDSAVYLCASSRSTVYEQCFGPGTRLTVT.

This clonotype was seen a handful of times. The chain employs TRBV5-1 and TRBJ2-5; 10 bases match TRBD1. This CDR3 spans 15 amino acids. CDR1 SGHRS and CDR2 YFSETQ come from the germline V gene. J gave up 4 bases and V 3 bases, and 6 bases lay outside the gene matches. The DNA of the CDR3 is TGCGCCAGCAGCTCCGGGACAGGGGTTGGAGAGACCCAGTACTTC. Translated: CASSSGTGVGETQYF.

This clonotype was seen only a few times. V gene TRBV7-2 combines with J gene TRBJ2-3, with 9 positions matching TRBD1. The trim removed 8 bases at V and 7 bases at J, leaving 10 bases unmatched. CDR1 and CDR2 (germline): SGHTA, FQGNSA. CDR3 size: 14 residues. CDR3 bases: TGTGCCAGCGCCACCAACAGGGGGCTTAATACGCAGTATTTT. Translated, it gives CASATNRGLNTQYF.

This clonotype was seen more than once but under ten times. The gene calls are TRBV6-2 or TRBV6-3 and TRBJ2-6; either TRBD1 or TRBD2 may supply D (6 bases each). With 6 bases removed from V and 2 bases from J, the gap between germline ends came to 11 bases. The CDR3 consists of 15 residues. Germline V gene lookup returns CDR1 MNHEY and CDR2 SVGEGT. Written as DNA, the CDR3 is TGTGCCAGCAGACCCCGGGGGCCTGGGGCCAACGTCCTGACTTTC. As protein: CASRPRGPGANVLTF.

The chain joins TRBV7-2 to TRBJ2-1; 15 nucleotides align to TRBD2. Germline V gene data show CDR1 as SGHTA and CDR2 as FQGNSA. The CDR3 spans 15 residues. Losses at the gene ends were 4 bases for V and 10 bases for J; bases not matched to a gene: 5. The CDR3 here is CASSWTSGREGEQFF. CDR3 sequence (DNA): TGTGCCAGCAGCTGGACTAGCGGGAGGGAAGGCGAGCAGTTCTTC.

There are a few counts of this clonotype. V is TRBV20-1 and J is TRBJ2-7; 8 nucleotides agree with TRBD1. Germline CDR1 DFQATT, CDR2 SNEGSKA (reference sequence). V lost 5 bases to trimming and J lost 5 bases; unmatched junction nucleotides: 11. The length of the CDR3 is 14 residues. The CDR3 nucleotides read TGCAGTGCTGAGGGGGGCAGGGGGCTGGACGAGCAGTACTTC. Translating it yields CSAEGGRGLDEQYF.

This clonotype was seen a few times. V is TRBV20-1 and J is TRBJ2-7; perhaps TRBD1 as D (6 bases). V lost 6 bases, J lost 5 bases, and 14 bases lay in between. CDR1 and CDR2 (germline): DFQATT, SNEGSKA (reference sequence). This CDR3 has 12 residues. CDR3 in amino acids: CSARQGSHEQYF. CDR3 nucleotide sequence: TGCAGTGCCAGGCAGGGGTCGCACGAGCAGTACTTC.

This clonotype was picked up many times. The rearrangement uses TRBV29-1 and TRBJ2-1; D may be TRBD2 (5 bases). The CDR3 length is 14 residues. Germline values: CDR1 SQVTM, CDR2 ANQGSEA. V dropped 3 bases and J dropped 7 bases, with 16 bases sitting between them. This CDR3 reads CSVDLGEKENEQFF. The CDR3 DNA reads TGCAGCGTTGACCTCGGGGAGAAGGAGAATGAGCAGTTCTTC.

This chain connects TRBV12-3 or TRBV12-4 to TRBJ2-3, with a weak D call TRBD1 (6 bases). Trimming pared 5 bases from V and 0 bases from J, leaving 18 bases between. The CDR3 loop spans 17 amino acids. CDR3 DNA: TGTGCCAGCAGTAAACAAAGGGGACAAGCTAGCACAGATACGCAGTATTTT. This encodes CASSKQRGQASTDTQYF.

There are a few counts of this clonotype. The V call is TRBV6-2 or TRBV6-3, the J call TRBJ2-7; D tentatively reads TRBD1 or TRBD2 (6 bases each). The germline V and J ends were trimmed by 7 bases and 5 bases, with 27 bases remaining between them. CDR1 is MNHEY and CDR2 is SVGEGT in the germline V gene. The CDR3 extends over 17 amino acids. The CDR3 DNA follows: TGTGCCAGCAACAACCCGGTAGCGGCGAACAGGGAAAACGAGCAGTACTTC. Protein: CASNNPVAANRENEQYF.

The chain uses TRBV20-1 and TRBJ2-1; possibly TRBD2 for D (5 bases). This CDR3 contains 13 residues. Germline V gives CDR1 DFQATT, CDR2 SNEGSKA (reference sequence). V dropped 3 bases and J dropped 13 bases, with 19 bases sitting between them. The CDR3 region is CSASSGIGETQFF. DNA of the CDR3: TGCAGTGCTAGCTCCGGGATCGGAGAGACCCAGTTCTTC.

Ten or more counts support this clonotype. This chain links TRBV27 with TRBJ2-6, with unresolved D. V gave up 7 bases and J gave up 0 bases, with 10 bases separating them. CDR3 size: 15 residues. The germline V gene encodes CDR1 MNHEY and CDR2 SMNVEV (reference sequence). In DNA form, the CDR3 reads TGTGCCAGCAAATTTCTCACCTCTGGGGCCAACGTCCTGACTTTC. Protein product: CASKFLTSGANVLTF.

About this clonotype itself: This may come from a read error, since a much larger clone is one base off. V is TRBV10-3 and J is TRBJ1-1; 8 bases are shared with TRBD1. Trimming cost V 10 bases and J 10 bases; bases outside gene matches: 11. CDR1 and CDR2 (germline): ENHRY, SYGVKD. The CDR3 spans 12 residues. In DNA, the CDR3 is TGTGCCACCTCGGACAGGGCGGATGGAGCTTTCTTT. It translates to CATSDRADGAFF.

The chain couples TRBV12-3 or TRBV12-4 to TRBJ2-6, with 10 bases matching TRBD1. CDR3 length: 18 residues. J lost 2 bases, V lost 3 bases, and 7 bases had no gene match. CDR3 amino acids: CASSLPGQGQPGANVLTF. The DNA of the CDR3 is TGTGCCAGCAGTTTGCCGGGACAGGGGCAGCCTGGGGCCAACGTCCTGACTTTC.

On this clonotype: One end of the junction does not line up with germline, which may come from a read error. The chain recombines TRBV5-1 with TRBJ2-1, with 8 bases that match TRBD2. Germline loops: CDR1 SGHRS, CDR2 YFSETQ. The CDR3 is made up of 18 amino acids. CDR3: CASSSPSSGPSSYSEQFF. The CDR3 DNA reads as TGCGCCAGCAGCTCACCGTCTAGCGGGCCAAGCTCCTACAGTGAGCAGTTCTTC.

This clonotype appeared a few times. For the CDR3, the DNA is TGTGCCATCAGTGGAGAACAAGAGACCCAGTACTTC. Protein product: CAISGEQETQYF. V is TRBV10-3 and J is TRBJ2-5; D ambiguous. The length of the CDR3 is 12 residues. Trimming left V 4 bases short and J 2 bases short, with 5 bases between. Looked up from germline, CDR1 is ENHRY and CDR2 is SYGVKD.

The J gene is TRBJ2-1, the V gene TRBV6-2 or TRBV6-3, with TRBD2 matching 7 bases. CDR3 size: 17 residues. With V trimmed by 5 bases and J by 3 bases, 13 bases remained unmatched. In germline, CDR1 is MNHEY, CDR2 SVGEGT. CDR3: CASSPSAGKRLYNEQFF. The CDR3 bases are TGTGCCAGCAGTCCCTCAGCGGGAAAACGGCTCTACAATGAGCAGTTCTTC.

The genes are TRBV6-2 or TRBV6-3 and TRBJ2-2, with TRBD2 identical over 7 bases. The V gene end was trimmed by 6 bases and the J gene end by 4 bases; junction bases not matched to a gene: 11. The CDR3 consists of 16 residues. In germline, CDR1 is MNHEY, CDR2 SVGEGT. The CDR3 DNA sequence: TGTGCCAGCAGGTCCTCGGGGGGTCGCGCCACCGGGGAGCTGTTTTTT. Translating gives CASRSSGGRATGELFF.

As for this clonotype: At one end, the junction sequence differs from germline, possibly due to a read error. The chain combines TRBV4-1 with TRBJ2-3; TRBD2 agrees at 8 bases. The CDR3 spans 15 residues. Germline V gene data show CDR1 as MGHRA and CDR2 as YSYEKL. The CDR3 DNA sequence: TGCGCCAACAGCGATCGACTAGCGAGCACAGATACGCAGTATTTT. Its protein is CANSDRLASTDTQYF.

This clonotype was detected many times. This chain joins TRBV12-3 or TRBV12-4 and TRBJ1-2, with D unclear. V shed 6 bases and J shed 5 bases, with 13 bases lying between them. The CDR3 has 13 residues. CDR3 in amino acids: CASSTVSGYGYTF. In DNA form, the CDR3 reads TGTGCCAGCAGCACTGTTAGTGGGTATGGCTACACCTTC.

This clonotype was detected a few times. The J gene is TRBJ2-3, the V gene TRBV7-2; D is uncertain. Trimming took off 1 base at V and 5 bases at J, with 10 bases between the two ends. The CDR3 has 14 amino acids. Germline assignment: CDR1 SGHTA and CDR2 FQGNSA. The DNA for the CDR3 is TGTGCCAGCAGCTTAGTGGGTCTGGGAGATACGCAGTATTTT. As protein: CASSLVGLGDTQYF.

The CDR3 sequence is CSATLAGAQVLSEQYF. CDR3 DNA: TGCAGTGCTACACTAGCGGGAGCCCAAGTCCTCTCCGAGCAGTACTTC. V usage is TRBV20-1 and J usage is TRBJ2-5; 11 positions agree with TRBD2. The J call may be wrong; the DNA end is better matched by TRBJ2-7. The CDR3 is 16 residues long. Germline CDR1 DFQATT, CDR2 SNEGSKA (reference sequence).

Regarding this clonotype: A read error may account for a junction end that differs from germline. The genes are TRBV6-2 or TRBV6-3 and TRBJ1-1; TRBD1 agrees at 9 bases. The CDR3 has 14 residues. The germline CDR1 and CDR2 sequences are MNHEY and SVGEGT. CDR3 bases: TGCGCCAGCAGAAAACAGGGGGCGAACAGTGAAGCTTTCTTT. It specifies CASRKQGANSEAFF.

This clonotype was detected a few times. The J gene is TRBJ2-7, the V gene TRBV4-2; 8 nucleotides agree with TRBD1. The CDR3 covers 17 residues. Looked up from germline, CDR1 is LGHNA and CDR2 is YNFKEQ. V lost 1 base and J lost 1; bases outside the gene matches: 9. CDR3 sequence reads: CASSQGQGSQSSYEQYF. CDR3 sequence (DNA): TGTGCCAGCAGCCAAGGACAGGGGAGCCAATCTTCCTACGAGCAGTACTTC.

The rearrangement uses TRBV28 and TRBJ2-7, with 7 bases aligning to TRBD1. V lost 6 bases to trimming and J lost 0 bases; unmatched junction nucleotides: 11. There are 16 residues in the CDR3. Germline V gene lookup returns CDR1 MDHEN and CDR2 SYDVKM. This CDR3 is CASSHTRTGPSYEQYF. Here the CDR3 DNA reads TGTGCCAGCAGCCATACCCGGACAGGTCCCTCCTACGAGCAGTACTTC.

This clonotype was seen repeatedly, ten times or more. This chain connects TRBV20-1 to TRBJ2-5; D uncertain. The CDR3 loop spans 13 amino acids. V shed 2 bases and J shed 2 bases, with 9 bases lying between them. In germline, CDR1 is DFQATT, CDR2 SNEGSKA (reference sequence). The CDR3 loop reads CSARRNLQETQYF. In nucleotides, the CDR3 is TGCAGTGCTAGACGGAACTTACAAGAGACCCAGTACTTC.

V and J are TRBV7-2 and TRBJ2-7; no clear D gene. V was cut by 5 bases and J by 3 bases, with 20 bases left in between. The CDR3 runs 16 residues. Germline CDR1 is SGHTA and CDR2 is FQGNSA. CDR3 loop: CASSPYPGPNLYEQYF. As DNA, the CDR3 is TGTGCCAGCAGCCCCTACCCTGGGCCCAACCTCTACGAGCAGTACTTC. Together with reference TRBV7-2 and TRBJ2-7, the CDR3 gives the full variable domain: GAGVSQSPSNKVTEKGKDVELRCDPISGHTALYWYRQSLGQGLEFLIYFQGNSAPDKSGLPSDRFSAERTGGSVSTLTIQRTQQEDSAVYLCASSPYPGPNLYEQYFGPGTRLTVT.

J is TRBJ1-1 and V is TRBV18; 7 positions agree with TRBD1. This CDR3 has 14 residues. Germline lookup yields CDR1 KGHSH and CDR2 LQKENI. The V segment lost 5 bases and the J segment 1 base; nucleotides outside the gene matches: 4. Written as DNA, the CDR3 is TGTGCCAGCTCAGGACAGGACCAGAACACTGAAGCTTTCTTT. Residues: CASSGQDQNTEAFF.

This clonotype was counted ten times or more. This rearrangement joins TRBV4-3 to TRBJ2-7; tentatively, D is TRBD2 (5 bases). Trimming stripped 0 bases from V and 0 bases from J, with 18 bases between. The CDR3 covers 18 residues. Per germline, CDR1 LGHNA and CDR2 YSLEER. CDR3 DNA: TGCGCCAGCAGCCAAGATGGGATTGTGAGCGGTAGCTCCTACGAGCAGTACTTC. Translated, it gives CASSQDGIVSGSSYEQYF.